These 24 T cell receptor beta chains were all obtained from the same sample, sequenced in a study of cytomegalovirus exposure and HLA in healthy donors. Vbeta (60) and Jbeta (13) primers were used in the PCR. Generated by immunoSEQ multiplex PCR, the TCRdb table keeps only in-frame clones and is missing some. The data hold tens of thousands of clones, with just under 85% observed a single time. Sample: PBMCs. The receptors were sampled from a man between 35 and 55 years old in good health and CMV-seronegative.

CDR3 sequence (DNA): TGCGCCAGCAGCTTCTCTCAGCGAGTGAACACTGAAGCTTTCTTT. Translating it yields CASSFSQRVNTEAFF. This rearrangement joins TRBV5-1 to TRBJ1-1; no firm D call. Trimming removed 2 bases from V and 0 bases from J, with 11 bases in between. This CDR3 has 15 amino acids. Germline CDR1 is SGHRS and CDR2 is YFSETQ.

J is TRBJ1-2 and V is TRBV19; a possible D gene is TRBD1 (6 bases). The germline V and J ends were trimmed by 5 bases and 4 bases, with 11 bases remaining between them. This CDR3 contains 13 residues. Per the germline V gene, CDR1 is LNHDA and CDR2 is SQIVND (reference sequence). CDR3 loop: CASSPDRPYGYTF. DNA of the CDR3: TGTGCCAGTAGTCCTGACAGGCCCTATGGCTACACCTTC.

The V call is TRBV2, the J call TRBJ1-3; the D gene is possibly TRBD1 (6 bases). The CDR3 consists of 15 residues. Trimming cost V 5 bases and J 3 bases, with 14 bases left between them. The germline V gene has CDR1 SNHLY and CDR2 FYNNEI. CDR3 sequence reads: CASSTGRRDGNTIYF. In nucleotides, the CDR3 is TGTGCCAGCAGTACAGGGAGAAGGGATGGAAACACCATATATTTT.

The chain has TRBV27 and TRBJ2-2, with 11 bases aligning to TRBD2. The CDR3 sequence is 16 residues long. The V and J ends lost 5 bases and 6 bases, in that order; junction bases with no gene match: 8. Germline CDR1 reads MNHEY; CDR2 reads SMNVEV (reference sequence). The CDR3 DNA is TGTGCCAGCAGTACATCAACTAGCGGGGGCCCCGGGGAGCTGTTTTTT. It is translated as CASSTSTSGGPGELFF.

The CDR3 sequence is CASSLGLGGSGANVLTF. The DNA for the CDR3 is TGTGCCAGCAGCTTAGGTCTTGGCGGCTCTGGGGCCAACGTCCTGACTTTC. This chain connects TRBV7-8 to TRBJ2-6; D remains ambiguous. V shed 1 base and J shed 0 bases, with 10 bases lying between them. From germline, CDR1 is SGHVS and CDR2 FQNEAQ. The CDR3 has 17 residues. The full variable domain, rest sourced from reference TRBV7-8 and TRBJ2-6, is GAGVSQSPRYKVAKRGQDVALRCDPISGHVSLFWYQQALGQGPEFLTYFQNEAQLDKSGLPSDRFFAERPEGSVSTLKIQRTQQEDSAVYLCASSLGLGGSGANVLTFGAGSRLTVL.

Notes on this clone: Germline is not matched at one junction end, which may reflect a read error. This specimen includes other DNA sequences encoding the same CDR3. CDR3 coding DNA: TGTGCCATCAGTGAGGGGGGGATAGGGGTTGGCACTGAGGCTTTCTTT. Its protein product is CAISEGGIGVGTEAFF. The gene calls are TRBV10-3 and TRBJ1-1; D perhaps matches TRBD1 (5 bases). The CDR3 runs 16 residues. CDR1 ENHRY and CDR2 SYGVKD come from the germline V gene.

This chain uses TRBV6-1 with TRBJ1-6; possibly TRBD1 for D (5 bases). The V end was cut by 3 bases, the J end by 0 bases, with 12 bases between. Per germline, CDR1 MNHNS and CDR2 SASEGT. The CDR3 is 17 amino acids. The CDR3 coding sequence is TGTGCCAGCAGTGACGCGGACATTAGCTCCTATAATTCACCCCTCCACTTT. Encoded protein: CASSDADISSYNSPLHF.

The CDR3 nucleotides read TGTGCCAGCAGCCCCGGCGGGCAGTCCAACTATGGCTACACCTTC. Its protein is CASSPGGQSNYGYTF. The chain links TRBV5-4 to TRBJ1-2; D is unresolved. The CDR3 extends over 15 amino acids. V lost 4 bases and J 2 bases, leaving 15 bases between the germline ends. In germline, CDR1 is SGHNT, CDR2 YYREEE (reference sequence).

The chain joins TRBV28 to TRBJ2-5; tentative D call: TRBD1 (6 bases). Per the germline V gene, CDR1 is MDHEN and CDR2 is SYDVKM. The CDR3 length is 15 residues. V gave up 4 bases and J gave up 5 bases, with 17 bases separating them. The CDR3 bases are TGTGCCAGCAGTTCTCACGCGACCCAGGGGGAGACCCAGTACTTC. Encoded protein: CASSSHATQGETQYF.

The chain couples TRBV2 to TRBJ2-2, with 8 positions matching TRBD1. From germline, CDR1 is SNHLY and CDR2 FYNNEI. Trimming cost V 7 bases and J 3 bases; bases outside gene matches: 16. This CDR3 is 18 amino acids long. The CDR3 DNA sequence: TGTGCCAGCAAACCGGGACAGGTCCCCAGACGCGACACCGGGGAGCTGTTTTTT. Translated, it gives CASKPGQVPRRDTGELFF.

Regarding this clone: The junction differs from germline at one of its ends, possibly a read error. The chain has TRBV7-7 and TRBJ2-5; D remains ambiguous. This CDR3 spans 15 amino acids. Per the germline V gene, CDR1 is SSHAT and CDR2 is FNYEAQ (reference sequence). The CDR3 bases are TGTGCTAGCAGCTTAGGGTTCTCAGAACAAGAGACCCAGTACTTC. Its protein is CASSLGFSEQETQYF. The full variable domain, rest sourced from reference TRBV7-7 and TRBJ2-5, is GAGVSQSPRYKVTKRGQDVTLRCDPISSHATLYWYQQALGQGPEFLTYFNYEAQPDKSGLPSDRFSAERPEGSISTLTIQRTEQRDSAMYRCASSLGFSEQETQYFGPGTRLLVL.

The chain combines TRBV30 with TRBJ2-3; the match to TRBD2 covers 13 bases. Germline V CDR1 and CDR2: GTSNPN, SVGIG (reference sequence). The CDR3 consists of 16 residues. The V segment lost 1 base and the J segment 2 bases; nucleotides outside the gene matches: 3. The CDR3 DNA sequence: TGTGCCTGGAGTGCGGGACTAGCGGGGACCACAGATACGCAGTATTTT. This gives the protein CAWSAGLAGTTDTQYF. The variable domain in full, completed from reference TRBV30 and TRBJ2-3, reads SQTIHQWPATLVQPVGSPLSLECTVEGTSNPNLYWYRQAAGRGLQLLFYSVGIGQISSEVPQNLSASRPQDRQFILSSKKLLLSDSGFYLCAWSAGLAGTTDTQYFGPGTRLTVL.

The chain has TRBV9 and TRBJ2-1, with 8 bases fitting TRBD1. This CDR3 is 18 amino acids long. In germline, CDR1 is SGDLS, CDR2 YYNGEE. J was trimmed by 0 bases and V by 0 bases; bases with no gene match: 8. This chain's CDR3 is CASSVGISGTGSYNEQFF. The DNA of the CDR3 is TGTGCCAGCAGCGTAGGTATTTCGGGGACAGGCTCCTACAATGAGCAGTTCTTC.

The V gene is TRBV13, the J gene TRBJ1-1, with 7 bases fitting TRBD1. Trimming took 2 bases from V and 1 from J; bases not matched to a gene: 16. CDR3 size: 19 residues. Germline V gene data show CDR1 as PRHDT and CDR2 as FYEKMQ (reference sequence). The DNA of the CDR3 is TGTGCCAGCAGCTTATGGGGCCGCATTGTGACAGGGTCGAACACTGAAGCTTTCTTT. It yields the protein CASSLWGRIVTGSNTEAFF.

This chain connects TRBV4-1 to TRBJ2-7, with a possible D match to TRBD1 (5 bases). Per germline, CDR1 MGHRA and CDR2 YSYEKL. CDR3 length: 14 amino acids. V dropped 4 bases and J dropped 3 bases, with 13 bases sitting between them. The CDR3 here is CASSPWGLGYEQYF. DNA of the CDR3: TGCGCCAGCAGCCCCTGGGGCCTGGGCTACGAGCAGTACTTC.

This clone appeared once. The V call is TRBV28, the J call TRBJ2-7; a weak D match, TRBD2 (6 bases). The CDR3 is 13 residues long. The germline CDR1 and CDR2 sequences are MDHEN and SYDVKM. V was shortened by 2 bases and J by 6 bases, with 11 bases between the two germline ends. The CDR3 DNA reads as TGTGCCAGCAGTTTAGCGGGGTCCGGCGAGCAGTACGTC. Translating it yields CASSLAGSGEQYV.

The rearrangement joins TRBV27 to TRBJ1-1; 9 bases line up with TRBD1. Germline assignment: CDR1 MNHEY and CDR2 SMNVEV (reference sequence). This CDR3 is 14 amino acids long. J gave up 4 bases and V 6 bases, and 6 bases lay outside the gene matches. DNA of the CDR3: TGTGCCAGCAGGTACAGGGGGCTTTCCACTGAAGCTTTCTTT. Translated, it gives CASRYRGLSTEAFF.

CDR3 protein: CASSSLTSNIGGGGYTF. The CDR3 DNA reads TGTGCCAGCAGCTCCTTGACGAGTAACATAGGGGGCGGGGGCTACACCTTC. This chain connects TRBV5-4 to TRBJ1-2; TRBD1 agrees at 7 bases. Trimming took 3 bases from V and 8 from J; bases not matched to a gene: 19. CDR3 length: 17 amino acids. CDR1 is SGHNT and CDR2 is YYREEE in the germline V gene (reference sequence). Full variable domain (remainder filled in from reference TRBV5-4 and TRBJ1-2): ETGVTQSPTHLIKTRGQQVTLRCSSQSGHNTVSWYQQALGQGPQFIFQYYREEENGRGNFPPRFSGLQFPNYSSELNVNALELDDSALYLCASSSLTSNIGGGGYTFGSGTRLTVV.

The V and J genes are TRBV5-1 and TRBJ2-2, with 8 bases identical to TRBD2. The V and J ends lost 4 bases and 6 bases, in that order; junction bases with no gene match: 8. The V gene's germline CDR1 is SGHRS and CDR2 YFSETQ. This CDR3 region has 15 residues. The CDR3 is CASSKAGGAPGELFF. The CDR3 DNA sequence: TGCGCCAGCAGCAAAGCCGGGGGGGCGCCCGGGGAGCTGTTTTTT. Filled out from reference TRBV5-1 and TRBJ2-2, the complete variable domain reads KAGVTQTPRYLIKTRGQQVTLSCSPISGHRSVSWYQQTPGQGLQFLFEYFSETQRNKGNFPGRFSGRQFSNSRSEMNVSTLELGDSALYLCASSKAGGAPGELFFGEGSRLTVL.

This rearrangement joins TRBV28 to TRBJ2-7, with 7 bases identical to TRBD1. Looked up from germline, CDR1 is MDHEN and CDR2 is SYDVKM. V shed 5 bases and J 3 bases; nucleotides not matched to a gene: 7. The CDR3 runs 14 residues. The CDR3 DNA is TGTGCCAGCAGTAGGACAGGAGAATACTACGAGCAGTACGTC. Amino acids: CASSRTGEYYEQYV.

V usage is TRBV12-5 and J usage is TRBJ2-2; 7 bases map to TRBD1. The CDR3 is 15 amino acids. The trim removed 6 bases at V and 4 bases at J, leaving 8 bases unmatched. Germline assignment: CDR1 LGHNT and CDR2 FRNRAP. In nucleotides, the CDR3 is TGTGCTAGTGGCCGTAGGGGGCAAGGCACCGGGGAGCTGTTTTTT. Residues: CASGRRGQGTGELFF.

This clone was recorded once. This sequence joins TRBV4-1 and TRBJ1-1, with D unresolved. In germline, CDR1 is MGHRA, CDR2 YSYEKL. Trimming took off 1 base at V and 3 bases at J, with 18 bases between the two ends. The CDR3 is 17 amino acids. The CDR3 DNA is TGCGCCAGCAGCCAAGCCCACGGCGGGGTCCAGGACACTGAAGCTTTCTTT. Its translation is CASSQAHGGVQDTEAFF.

V usage is TRBV4-1 and J usage is TRBJ1-2, with D possibly being TRBD1 (5 bases). Per the germline V gene, CDR1 is MGHRA and CDR2 is YSYEKL. V shed 3 bases and J shed 0 bases, with 14 bases lying between them. The CDR3 contains 16 residues. For the CDR3, the DNA is TGCGCCAGCAGCCATCCCCGGGGGGAACCTAACTATGGCTACACCTTC. Translation gives CASSHPRGEPNYGYTF.

The gene calls are TRBV25-1 and TRBJ1-4, with D unresolved. The CDR3 has 14 residues. CDR1 and CDR2 (germline): MGHDK, SYGVNS. Trimming stripped 2 bases from V and 3 bases from J, with 7 bases between. CDR3 in DNA: TGTGCCAGCAGTGAAACCCAGGCTAATGAAAAACTGTTTTTT. Amino acid sequence: CASSETQANEKLFF.